Each of the 30 T cell receptor beta chains below was sequenced from the same sample in a study of spatial heterogeneity in lung cancer. One entry per CDR3 protein results from TCRdb running MiXCR on the 5' RACE reads. The data hold a few thousand distinct CDR3 sequences, with 6.5% to 8.5% observed a single time. As for time point: sample taken at primary tumor resection. Sequencing was performed on normal lung tissue next to the tumor, taken at surgery. Source of these receptors: a male donor with early-stage non-small cell lung cancer.

This clonotype was observed a handful of times. The gene calls are TRBV15 and TRBJ2-7; 9 nucleotides agree with TRBD1. V dropped 1 base and J dropped 6; count of bases not matched to a gene: 7. The CDR3 spans 15 residues. Germline values: CDR1 LNHNV, CDR2 YYDKDF (reference sequence). The CDR3 DNA is TGTGCCACCAGCAGAGTATTGGGACAGGGTAGCGAGCAGTACTTC. Residues: CATSRVLGQGSEQYF.

Relative to its sample, this clonotype is medium-sized. The chain carries TRBV7-9 and TRBJ2-3; D is undetermined. This CDR3 comprises 11 residues. Germline CDR1 is SEHNR and CDR2 is FQNEAQ (reference sequence). With 3 bases removed from V and 2 bases from J, the gap between germline ends came to 0 bases. CDR3 sequence: CASSFTDTQYF. The CDR3 DNA is TGTGCCAGCAGCTTCACAGATACGCAGTATTTT.

This sequence joins TRBV20-1 and TRBJ1-1; TRBD1 matches 7 bases. CDR1 and CDR2 (germline): DFQATT, SNEGSKA (reference sequence). After removal of 0 bases from V and 4 bases from J, the junction contained 8 bases not matched to a gene. CDR3 length: 15 amino acids. CDR3: CSARDAEGARTEAFF. In DNA form, the CDR3 reads TGCAGTGCTAGAGATGCGGAGGGGGCTCGCACTGAAGCTTTCTTT.

By share, this clonotype ranks as medium-sized. V usage is TRBV5-1 and J usage is TRBJ2-7; tentatively, D is TRBD2 (5 bases). Germline lookup yields CDR1 SGHRS and CDR2 YFSETQ. The V end was cut by 0 bases, the J end by 7 bases, with 17 bases between. This CDR3 is 15 amino acids long. CDR3 in DNA: TGCGCCAGCAGCTTGGTTTGGGGTGCTACGGGGGAGCAGTACTTC. Translated, it gives CASSLVWGATGEQYF.

This clonotype was counted many times. The V gene is TRBV25-1, the J gene TRBJ2-2; the D is unclear. The germline gives CDR1 MGHDK, CDR2 SYGVNS. V gave up 0 bases and J gave up 7 bases, with 6 bases separating them. The CDR3 is 13 residues long. The CDR3 bases are TGTGCCAGCAGTGAATACAACTTCGGGGAGCTGTTTTTT. It is translated as CASSEYNFGELFF. Complete variable domain (other parts from reference TRBV25-1 and TRBJ2-2): EADIYQTPRYLVIGTGKKITLECSQTMGHDKMYWYQQDPGMELHLIHYSYGVNSTEKGDLSSESTVSRIRTEHFPLTLESARPSHTSQYLCASSEYNFGELFFGEGSRLTVL.

The sample holds a few counts of this clonotype. V is TRBV11-3 and J is TRBJ2-5; D not certain. Germline CDR1 reads SGHNT; CDR2 reads YENEEA. CDR3 length: 13 residues. V lost 3 bases, J lost 10 bases, and 15 bases lay in between. The CDR3 is CASSLETQGIQYF. As DNA, the CDR3 is TGTGCCAGCAGCTTGGAAACACAAGGGATCCAGTACTTC.

This clonotype was seen more than once but under ten times. The genes are TRBV25-1 and TRBJ1-4; D is unclear. The ends were cut back, 9 bases at V and 1 base at J, with 21 bases in the middle. Germline CDR1 is MGHDK and CDR2 is SYGVNS. There are 17 residues in the CDR3. In nucleotides, the CDR3 is TGTGCCAGTTCTGGCGTGGAGGTAGATCAAACTAATGAAAAACTGTTTTTT. The encoded protein is CASSGVEVDQTNEKLFF.

There are many counts of this clonotype. The chain uses TRBV5-1 and TRBJ2-3; 8 bases fit TRBD1. Germline V gene sequence: CDR1 SGHRS, CDR2 YFSETQ. The length of the CDR3 is 15 residues. V was clipped by 6 bases and J by 5 bases; unmatched bases: 11. CDR3 amino acids: CASIVGQGAGDTQYF. The DNA for the CDR3 is TGCGCCAGCATCGTTGGGCAGGGGGCCGGAGATACGCAGTATTTT. The whole variable domain, remainder taken from reference TRBV5-1 and TRBJ2-3, is KAGVTQTPRYLIKTRGQQVTLSCSPISGHRSVSWYQQTPGQGLQFLFEYFSETQRNKGNFPGRFSGRQFSNSRSEMNVSTLELGDSALYLCASIVGQGAGDTQYFGPGTRLTVL.

Sample share makes this clonotype medium-sized. The CDR3 spells CASSAGTGGTIQYF. The CDR3 DNA reads as TGTGCCAGCAGTGCCGGGACAGGGGGGACCATTCAGTACTTC. V usage is TRBV2 and J usage is TRBJ2-4, with 11 nucleotides matching TRBD1. From germline, CDR1 is SNHLY and CDR2 FYNNEI. The V and J ends lost 4 bases and 9 bases, in that order; junction bases with no gene match: 5. The CDR3 spans 14 residues.

In its sample, this clonotype is medium-sized (0.01 to 0.1%). This chain uses TRBV5-1 with TRBJ1-6; D uncertain. This CDR3 has 16 amino acids. V was shortened by 4 bases and J by 0 bases, with 11 bases between the two germline ends. Germline CDR1 SGHRS, CDR2 YFSETQ. The CDR3 nucleotides read TGCGCCAGCAGCGCGGACGGTAACTCCTATAATTCACCCCTCCACTTT. This translates into CASSADGNSYNSPLHF.

By sample share, this clonotype is medium-sized. J is TRBJ2-7 and V is TRBV3-1; possible D gene TRBD1, 5 bases. Trimming removed 2 bases from V and 3 bases from J, with 5 bases in between. CDR1 LGHDT and CDR2 YNNKEL come from the germline V gene (reference sequence). This CDR3 region has 12 residues. For the CDR3, the DNA is TGTGCCAGCAGCCAAACAGGCTACGAGCAGTACTTC. As protein: CASSQTGYEQYF.

This clonotype is medium-sized (0.01 to 0.1%). J is TRBJ2-1 and V is TRBV5-1; D remains unclear. Trimming shortened V by 3 bases and J by 7 bases, and 8 bases separated the two germline ends. CDR3 size: 12 residues. The germline V gene has CDR1 SGHRS and CDR2 YFSETQ. The DNA for the CDR3 is TGCGCCAGCAGCTGGACCGAAAATGAGCAGTTCTTC. This codes for CASSWTENEQFF.

By sample share, this clonotype is medium-sized (0.01 to 0.1%). The chain recombines TRBV7-2 with TRBJ2-3, with TRBD2 as a possible D gene (6 bases). Germline V gene data show CDR1 as SGHTA and CDR2 as FQGNSA. V lost 4 bases to trimming and J lost 6 bases, with 20 bases between them. The CDR3 loop spans 16 amino acids. The CDR3 reads CASSSNRDFPGDTQYF. CDR3 DNA sequence: TGTGCCAGCAGCTCAAACCGGGACTTTCCCGGGGATACGCAGTATTTT.

Judged by abundance, this clonotype is medium-sized. The chain combines TRBV28 with TRBJ1-1; the D is unclear. Germline values: CDR1 MDHEN, CDR2 SYDVKM. V dropped 4 bases and J dropped 4 bases, with 7 bases sitting between them. The CDR3 is 12 residues long. Here the CDR3 reads CASSSRVTEAFF. DNA for the CDR3: TGTGCCAGCAGTTCTCGAGTCACTGAAGCTTTCTTT. Based on the CDR3 plus reference TRBV28 and TRBJ1-1, the full variable domain is DVKVTQSSRYLVKRTGEKVFLECVQDMDHENMFWYRQDPGLGLRLIYFSYDVKMKEKGDIPEGYSVSREKKERFSLILESASTNQTSMYLCASSSRVTEAFFGQGTRLTVV.

The rearrangement links TRBV11-1 to TRBJ1-1; TRBD1 aligns across 7 bases. V was clipped by 2 bases and J by 4 bases; unmatched bases: 4. This CDR3 comprises 14 residues. The germline CDR1 and CDR2 sequences are SGHAT and FQDESV (reference sequence). CDR3 bases: TGTGCCAGCAGCTTAAGGGGGCTAGGCACTGAAGCTTTCTTT. Its protein is CASSLRGLGTEAFF.

This clonotype is labeled as medium-sized. This chain joins TRBV5-6 and TRBJ2-3; TRBD2 matches at 9 bases. V lost 4 bases, J lost 1 base, and 4 bases stayed unmatched. The CDR3 sequence is 15 residues long. Germline CDR1 and CDR2: SGHDT and YYEEEE. The CDR3 nucleotides read TGTGCCAGCAGCCGATGGACTAGCGGCACAGATACGCAGTATTTT. Translated: CASSRWTSGTDTQYF.

This clonotype is labeled as large. J is TRBJ1-3 and V is TRBV11-2, with unresolved D. This CDR3 is built from 13 residues. V lost 5 bases and J lost 2, with 7 bases in between. Per the germline V gene, CDR1 is SGHAT and CDR2 is FQNNGV. The CDR3 region has the DNA TGTGCCAGCAGCCGGGTTCCTGGAAACACCATATATTTT. Protein sequence: CASSRVPGNTIYF.

The chain links TRBV5-1 to TRBJ2-7; the D is unclear. The CDR3 consists of 13 residues. V lost 0 bases, J lost 3 bases, and 7 bases lay in between. Germline-derived CDR1 and CDR2 are SGHRS and YFSETQ. CDR3 amino acids: CASSLVVGYEQYF. CDR3 in DNA: TGCGCCAGCAGCTTGGTTGTGGGCTACGAGCAGTACTTC.

V gene TRBV20-1 combines with J gene TRBJ2-1, with TRBD2 matching 14 bases. J lost 9 bases, V lost 6 bases, and 10 bases had no gene match. The germline V gene encodes CDR1 DFQATT and CDR2 SNEGSKA (reference sequence). The CDR3 spans 15 residues. The CDR3 sequence is CSASGTSGRSFEQFF. CDR3 coding DNA: TGCAGTGCATCCGGGACTAGCGGGAGAAGTTTTGAGCAGTTCTTC.

This clonotype is termed medium-sized. This chain links TRBV6-1 with TRBJ2-7; 11 positions match TRBD2. This CDR3 comprises 15 residues. Unmatched junction bases numbered 9, after V lost 6 bases and J lost 5 bases. The germline CDR1 and CDR2 sequences are MNHNS and SASEGT. The CDR3 spells CASRGVAGGPNEQYF. CDR3 sequence (DNA): TGTGCCAGCAGAGGAGTAGCGGGAGGGCCAAACGAGCAGTACTTC.

The rearrangement joins TRBV7-8 to TRBJ2-5, with a weak D call TRBD1 (6 bases). The CDR3 has 15 amino acids. Trimming cost V 3 bases and J 5 bases, with 16 bases left between them. The V gene's germline CDR1 is SGHVS and CDR2 FQNEAQ. For the CDR3, the DNA is TGTGCCAGCAGCTTCGGCTCAGGGGCGGCGGAGACCCAGTACTTC. Translated, it gives CASSFGSGAAETQYF.

By proportion, this clonotype is medium-sized. CDR3 in DNA: TGCAGCGCCGTCAAAGGGTCGGGGACCTACAATGAGCAGTTCTTC. It translates to CSAVKGSGTYNEQFF. V is TRBV29-1 and J is TRBJ2-1; a weak D match, TRBD2 (5 bases). From germline, CDR1 is SQVTM and CDR2 ANQGSEA. Trimming cost V 7 bases and J 2 bases, with 18 bases left between them. The CDR3 has 15 residues.

This clonotype is labeled medium-sized (0.01 to 0.1%). The genes are TRBV7-2 and TRBJ2-5, with D maybe TRBD1 (5 bases). Trimming removed 5 bases at V and 5 bases at J, with 9 bases between. CDR1 SGHTA and CDR2 FQGNSA come from the germline V gene. This CDR3 is built from 12 residues. In nucleotides, the CDR3 is TGTGCCAGCAGCCCAAACAGGGAGACCCAGTACTTC. It translates to CASSPNRETQYF.

By share of the sample, this clonotype is medium-sized. V is TRBV2 and J is TRBJ2-3, with unresolved D. CDR1 and CDR2 from the germline V gene are SNHLY and FYNNEI. The V end was cut by 0 bases, the J end by 4 bases, with 5 bases between. The CDR3 contains 13 residues. The CDR3 region has the DNA TGTGCCAGCAGTGAAGCGAGGTCAGATACGCAGTATTTT. This codes for CASSEARSDTQYF. Supplemented by reference TRBV2 and TRBJ2-3, the full variable domain reads EPEVTQTPSHQVTQMGQEVILRCVPISNHLYFYWYRQILGQKVEFLVSFYNNEISEKSEIFDDQFSVERPDGSNFTLKIRSTKLEDSAMYFCASSEARSDTQYFGPGTRLTVL.

In its sample, this clonotype is medium-sized. This rearrangement joins TRBV5-4 to TRBJ1-6; 12 nucleotides line up with TRBD1. V shed 5 bases and J 7 bases; nucleotides not matched to a gene: 7. The CDR3 loop spans 16 amino acids. Germline CDR1 reads SGHNT; CDR2 reads YYREEE (reference sequence). The DNA of the CDR3 is TGTGCCAGCAGACCTGGGACAGGGGGCGGGAATTCACCCCTCCACTTT. Amino acid sequence: CASRPGTGGGNSPLHF.

The chain employs TRBV20-1 and TRBJ2-7, with 9 nucleotides matching TRBD2. CDR3 length: 14 amino acids. J lost 4 bases, V lost 5 bases, and 9 bases had no gene match. Germline loops: CDR1 DFQATT, CDR2 SNEGSKA (reference sequence). CDR3 in amino acids: CSALISGGRYEQYF. DNA for the CDR3: TGCAGTGCTTTAATTAGCGGGGGACGTTACGAGCAGTACTTC.

This clonotype was recorded many times. J is TRBJ2-7 and V is TRBV30, with D hard to call. The CDR3 is 11 residues long. Per the germline V gene, CDR1 is GTSNPN and CDR2 is SVGIG (reference sequence). V was pared by 3 bases and J by 7 bases, with 10 bases between. This CDR3 is CAWSHRREQYF. The CDR3 nucleotides read TGTGCCTGGAGCCATAGACGGGAGCAGTACTTC.

The chain combines TRBV28 with TRBJ2-7, with TRBD1 matching over 9 bases. The CDR3 loop spans 15 amino acids. The V gene end was trimmed by 5 bases and the J gene end by 2 bases; junction bases not matched to a gene: 7. The germline V gene encodes CDR1 MDHEN and CDR2 SYDVKM. CDR3 amino acids: CASSKPGTGTYEQYF. The CDR3 DNA is TGTGCCAGCAGTAAACCAGGGACAGGGACCTACGAGCAGTACTTC.

The V and J genes are TRBV29-1 and TRBJ2-5; 8 nucleotides line up with TRBD1. Looked up from germline, CDR1 is SQVTM and CDR2 is ANQGSEA. V trimming: 7 bases; J trimming: 4 bases; junction bases outside the gene matches: 8. This CDR3 contains 13 residues. CDR3: CSGGQGASETQYF. The CDR3 nucleotides read TGCAGCGGTGGACAGGGTGCTTCAGAGACCCAGTACTTC.

Within the sample, this clonotype is medium-sized. The genes are TRBV20-1 and TRBJ2-7, with 10 positions matching TRBD2. The V and J ends lost 5 bases and 4 bases, in that order; junction bases with no gene match: 2. CDR1 DFQATT and CDR2 SNEGSKA come from the germline V gene (reference sequence). CDR3 length: 12 amino acids. The CDR3 reads CSAEREGYEQYF. CDR3 in DNA: TGCAGTGCTGAGCGGGAGGGGTACGAGCAGTACTTC.